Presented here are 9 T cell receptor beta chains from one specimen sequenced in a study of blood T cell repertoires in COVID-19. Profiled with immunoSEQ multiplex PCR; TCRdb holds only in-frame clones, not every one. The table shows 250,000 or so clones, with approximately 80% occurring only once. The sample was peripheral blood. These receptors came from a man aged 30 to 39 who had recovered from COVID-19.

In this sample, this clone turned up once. CDR3 in DNA: TGTGCCAGCAGCTTGCCGGGACTAGGCTACGAGCAGTACGTC. It translates to CASSLPGLGYEQYV. The rearrangement uses TRBV5-4 and TRBJ2-7, with 8 bases aligning to TRBD2. Germline lookup yields CDR1 SGHNT and CDR2 YYREEE (reference sequence). Trimming cost V 1 base and J 3 bases; bases outside gene matches: 3. CDR3 length equals 14 residues.

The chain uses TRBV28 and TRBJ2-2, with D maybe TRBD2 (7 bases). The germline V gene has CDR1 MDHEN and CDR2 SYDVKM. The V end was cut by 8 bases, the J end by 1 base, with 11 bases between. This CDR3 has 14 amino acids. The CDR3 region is CASQRGGNTGELFF. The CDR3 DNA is TGTGCCAGCCAAAGGGGGGGGAACACCGGGGAGCTGTTTTTT.

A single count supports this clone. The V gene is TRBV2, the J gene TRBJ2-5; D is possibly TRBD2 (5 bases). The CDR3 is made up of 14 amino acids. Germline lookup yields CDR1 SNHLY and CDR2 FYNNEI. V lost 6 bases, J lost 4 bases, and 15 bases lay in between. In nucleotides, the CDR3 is TGTGCCAGCAGGACCCTGACTACTTCAGAGACCCAGTACTTC. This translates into CASRTLTTSETQYF.

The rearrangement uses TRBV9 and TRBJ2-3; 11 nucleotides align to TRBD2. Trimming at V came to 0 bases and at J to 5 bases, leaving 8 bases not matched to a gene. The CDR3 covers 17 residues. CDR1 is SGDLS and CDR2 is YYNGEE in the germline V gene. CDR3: CASSVAPTSGARDTQYF. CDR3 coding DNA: TGTGCCAGCAGCGTAGCTCCGACTAGCGGGGCCAGAGATACGCAGTATTTT.

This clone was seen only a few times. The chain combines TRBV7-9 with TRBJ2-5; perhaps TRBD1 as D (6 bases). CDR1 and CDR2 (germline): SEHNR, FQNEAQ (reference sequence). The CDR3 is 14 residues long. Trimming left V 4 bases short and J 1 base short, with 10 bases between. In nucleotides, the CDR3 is TGTGCCAGCAGCTACGACAGGACCCAAGAGACCCAGTACTTC. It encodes CASSYDRTQETQYF.

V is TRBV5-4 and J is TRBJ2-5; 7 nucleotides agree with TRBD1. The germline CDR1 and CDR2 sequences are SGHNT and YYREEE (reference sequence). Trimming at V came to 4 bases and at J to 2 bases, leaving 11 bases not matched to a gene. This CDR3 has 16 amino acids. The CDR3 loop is CASSPNYGTAQETQYF. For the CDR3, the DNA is TGTGCCAGCAGCCCAAACTATGGGACAGCTCAAGAGACCCAGTACTTC.

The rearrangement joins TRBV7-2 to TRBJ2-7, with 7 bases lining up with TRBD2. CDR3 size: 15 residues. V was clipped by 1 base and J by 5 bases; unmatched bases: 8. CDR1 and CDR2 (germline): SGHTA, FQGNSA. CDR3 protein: CASSLELARGDEQYV. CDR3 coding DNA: TGTGCCAGCAGCTTAGAACTAGCCCGGGGGGACGAGCAGTACGTC.

The CDR3 region is CASSPGGRKETQYF. The DNA of the CDR3 is TGTGCCAGTAGTCCCGGCGGTAGGAAGGAGACCCAGTACTTC. The chain joins TRBV19 to TRBJ2-5; no clear D gene. CDR1 LNHDA and CDR2 SQIVND come from the germline V gene (reference sequence). CDR3 size: 14 residues. V lost 5 bases, J lost 5 bases, and 15 bases lay in between. Supplemented by reference TRBV19 and TRBJ2-5, the full variable domain reads DGGITQSPKYLFRKEGQNVTLSCEQNLNHDAMYWYRQDPGQGLRLIYYSQIVNDFQKGDIAEGYSVSREKKESFPLTVTSAQKNPTAFYLCASSPGGRKETQYFGPGTRLLVL.

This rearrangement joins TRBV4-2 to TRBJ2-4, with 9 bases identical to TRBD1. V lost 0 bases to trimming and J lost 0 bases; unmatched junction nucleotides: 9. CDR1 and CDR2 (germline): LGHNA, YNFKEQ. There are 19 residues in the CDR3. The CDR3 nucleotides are TGTGCCAGCAGCCAAGATATCACAGGGGGCTTCCTAGCCAAAAACATTCAGTACTTC. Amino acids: CASSQDITGGFLAKNIQYF.